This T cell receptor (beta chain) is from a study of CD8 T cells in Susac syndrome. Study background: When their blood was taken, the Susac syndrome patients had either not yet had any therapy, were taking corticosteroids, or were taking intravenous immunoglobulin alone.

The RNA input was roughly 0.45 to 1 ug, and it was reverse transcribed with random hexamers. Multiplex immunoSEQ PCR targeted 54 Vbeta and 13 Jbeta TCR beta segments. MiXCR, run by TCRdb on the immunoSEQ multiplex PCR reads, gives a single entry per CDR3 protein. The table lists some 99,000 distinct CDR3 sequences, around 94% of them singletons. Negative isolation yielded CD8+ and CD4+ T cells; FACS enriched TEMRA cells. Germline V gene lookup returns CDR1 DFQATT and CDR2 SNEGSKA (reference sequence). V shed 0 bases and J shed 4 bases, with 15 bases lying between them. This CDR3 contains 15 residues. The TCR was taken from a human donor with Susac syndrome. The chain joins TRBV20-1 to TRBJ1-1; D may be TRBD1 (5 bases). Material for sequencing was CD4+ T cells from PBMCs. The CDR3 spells CSARDWAREGTEAFF. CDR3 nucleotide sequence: TGCAGTGCTAGAGATTGGGCCAGGGAGGGCACTGAAGCTTTCTTT.